This T cell receptor beta chain was retrieved from a study of T cells after posttransplantation cyclophosphamide. The table lists this clone with many counts. Its target is unknown. Study observations and caveats: Blood and skin or GI T cell repertoires showed limited TRB overlap.

Assay used: immunoSEQ multiplex PCR; TCRdb lists only in-frame clones, some missing. The sample gives some 40,000 clones, none seen only once, and the top ten clones hold less than 2.5%. Germline V CDR1 and CDR2: SGHRS, YFSETQ. The junction had 7 bases not matched to a gene; V was cut back by 4 bases and J by 8 bases. This CDR3 spans 15 amino acids. The source of this sequence is a man aged 40-55 years in good health, CMV-negative, and a related stem cell transplant donor. This chain joins TRBV5-1 and TRBJ2-1; 12 positions match TRBD2. Material: PBMCs. The CDR3 reads CASSPLAGGAHEQFF. As DNA, the CDR3 is TGCGCCAGCAGCCCTCTAGCGGGGGGGGCGCATGAGCAGTTCTTC.